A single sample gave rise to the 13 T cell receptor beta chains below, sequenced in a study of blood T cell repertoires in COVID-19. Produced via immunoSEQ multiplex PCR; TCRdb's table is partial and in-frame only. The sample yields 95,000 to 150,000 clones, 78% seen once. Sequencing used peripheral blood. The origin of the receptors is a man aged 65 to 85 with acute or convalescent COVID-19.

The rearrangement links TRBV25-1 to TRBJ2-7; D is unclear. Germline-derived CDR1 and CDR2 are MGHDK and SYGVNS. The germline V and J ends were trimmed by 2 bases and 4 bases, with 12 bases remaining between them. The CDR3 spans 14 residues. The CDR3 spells CASSEGRWHYEQYF. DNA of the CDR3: TGTGCCAGCAGTGAAGGCCGTTGGCATTACGAGCAGTACTTC.

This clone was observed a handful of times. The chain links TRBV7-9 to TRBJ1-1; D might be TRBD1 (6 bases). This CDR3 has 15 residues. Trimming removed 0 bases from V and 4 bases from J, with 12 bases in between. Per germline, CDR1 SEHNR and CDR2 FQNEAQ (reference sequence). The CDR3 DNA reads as TGTGCCAGCAGCTTAGCATCGGGGGGCTTCACTGAAGCTTTCTTT. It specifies CASSLASGGFTEAFF. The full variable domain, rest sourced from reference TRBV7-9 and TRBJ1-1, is DTGVSQNPRHKITKRGQNVTFRCDPISEHNRLYWYRQTLGQGPEFLTYFQNEAQLEKSRLLSDRFSAERPKGSFSTLEIQRTEQGDSAMYLCASSLASGGFTEAFFGQGTRLTVV.

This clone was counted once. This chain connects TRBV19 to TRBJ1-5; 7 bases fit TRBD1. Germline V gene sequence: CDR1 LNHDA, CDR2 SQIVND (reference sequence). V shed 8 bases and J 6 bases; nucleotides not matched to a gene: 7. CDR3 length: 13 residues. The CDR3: CASGPGGPQPQHF. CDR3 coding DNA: TGTGCCAGTGGCCCAGGGGGTCCTCAGCCCCAGCATTTT.

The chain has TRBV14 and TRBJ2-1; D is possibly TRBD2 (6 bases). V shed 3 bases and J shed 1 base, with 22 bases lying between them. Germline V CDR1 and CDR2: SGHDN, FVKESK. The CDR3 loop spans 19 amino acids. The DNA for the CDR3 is TGTGCCAGCAGCCAGCTTCTGACTGTGGGGGGACCATCCTACAATGAGCAGTTCTTC. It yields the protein CASSQLLTVGGPSYNEQFF.

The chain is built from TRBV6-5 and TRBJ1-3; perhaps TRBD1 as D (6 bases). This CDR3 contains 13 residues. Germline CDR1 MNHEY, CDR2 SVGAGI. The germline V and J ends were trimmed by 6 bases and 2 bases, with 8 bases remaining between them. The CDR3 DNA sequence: TGTGCCAGCAGACCAGGGGCTGGAAACACCATATATTTT. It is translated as CASRPGAGNTIYF.

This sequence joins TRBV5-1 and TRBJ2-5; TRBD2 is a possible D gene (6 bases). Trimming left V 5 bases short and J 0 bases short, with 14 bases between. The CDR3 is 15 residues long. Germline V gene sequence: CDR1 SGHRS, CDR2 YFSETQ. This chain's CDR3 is CASREGPVHQETQYF. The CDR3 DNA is TGCGCCAGCAGGGAGGGACCCGTGCACCAAGAGACCCAGTACTTC.

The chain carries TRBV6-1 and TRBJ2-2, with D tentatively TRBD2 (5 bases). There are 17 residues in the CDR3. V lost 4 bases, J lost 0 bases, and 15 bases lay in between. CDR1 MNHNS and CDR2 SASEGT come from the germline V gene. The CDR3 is CASSVPPGGPNTGELFF. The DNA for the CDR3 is TGTGCCAGCAGTGTCCCCCCAGGAGGACCGAACACCGGGGAGCTGTTTTTT.

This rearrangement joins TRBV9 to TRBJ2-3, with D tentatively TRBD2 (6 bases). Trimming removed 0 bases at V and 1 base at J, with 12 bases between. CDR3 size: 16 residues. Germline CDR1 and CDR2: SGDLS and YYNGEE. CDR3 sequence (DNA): TGTGCCAGCAGCGTAGACTGGCGGGGAGGCACAGATACGCAGTATTTT. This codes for CASSVDWRGGTDTQYF.

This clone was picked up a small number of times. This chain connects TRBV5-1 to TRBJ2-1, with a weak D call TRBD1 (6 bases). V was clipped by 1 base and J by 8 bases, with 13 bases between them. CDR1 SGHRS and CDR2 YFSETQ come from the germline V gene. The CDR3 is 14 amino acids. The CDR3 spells CASSLSPGVDEQFF. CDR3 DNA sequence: TGCGCCAGCAGCTTGAGTCCAGGGGTGGATGAGCAGTTCTTC.

CDR3 coding DNA: TGTGCCAGCAGCAGGAGTAGCTATGGCTACACCTTC. Protein sequence: CASSRSSYGYTF. This chain links TRBV21-1 with TRBJ1-2. TRBV21-1 constitutes a pseudogene. CDR3 length: 12 amino acids.

The CDR3 coding sequence is TGCAGCGGGGGGGACAGGCAACCCTATGGCTACACCTTC. Translated: CSGGDRQPYGYTF. V and J are TRBV29-1 and TRBJ1-2; 8 nucleotides match TRBD1. Unmatched junction bases numbered 8, after V lost 7 bases and J lost 4 bases. The CDR3 runs 13 residues. CDR1 is SQVTM, CDR2 ANQGSEA, per germline.

CDR3 protein: CAISGEQGFSGNTIYF. The DNA for the CDR3 is TGTGCCATCAGTGGGGAACAGGGGTTTTCTGGAAACACCATATATTTT. The chain has TRBV10-3 and TRBJ1-3; 7 bases are a match to TRBD1. Losses at the gene ends were 4 bases for V and 1 base for J; bases not matched to a gene: 7. Germline V CDR1 and CDR2: ENHRY, SYGVKD. CDR3 length: 16 amino acids.

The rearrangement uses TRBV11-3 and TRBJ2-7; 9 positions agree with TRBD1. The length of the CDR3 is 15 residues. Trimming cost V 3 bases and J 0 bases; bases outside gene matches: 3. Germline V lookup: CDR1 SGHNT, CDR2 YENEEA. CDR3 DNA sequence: TGTGCCAGCAGCTTCGAGGGACAGGGCTCCTACGAGCAGTACTTC. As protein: CASSFEGQGSYEQYF.